Included here is one T cell receptor (beta chain) sequence, with context. Its antigen is currently unknown. Sample-barcoded 5' priming and a J-beta primer mix drove a second PCR of 7 to 11 cycles. TCRdb redid the calling of the 5' RACE reads with MiXCR, one entry per CDR3 protein. Here the sample spans a few hundred thousand distinct CDR3 sequences, roughly a quarter being singletons. The data are from a study of blood T cells in healthy people across ages. Regarding the study as a whole: Both naive CD4+ cell counts and diversity were greater in long-lived donors than in aged donors. Higher naive T cell percentage went strongly together with higher TCR beta diversity.

Separately, the same data were catalogued under a study of T cells of mothers and their children. From that study: All extracted RNA went into cDNA synthesis, roughly 1.5 ug per 15 ul.

The sequenced material came from blood. The clonotype comes from a boy aged 2 to 10 in good health.

CDR3 sequence (DNA): TGTGCCAGCAGGGGCCCAGGAGTGAACACCGGGGAGCTGTTTTTT. Its translation is CASRGPGVNTGELFF. The chain employs TRBV6-5 and TRBJ2-2; no reliable D call. This CDR3 region has 15 residues. In germline, CDR1 is MNHEY, CDR2 SVGAGI. The V and J ends lost 6 bases and 1 base respectively, with 12 bases between them.